The clone carrying this T cell receptor (beta chain) appeared many times. Its antigen is unidentified. The data stem from a study of T cells in Graves' hyperthyroidism and ophthalmopathy. Whole-study context: Peripheral blood specimens were obtained at initial diagnosis, prior to any treatment. Study conclusions and caveats: Blood also contained most expanded thyroid clonotypes above 0.001.

Germline trimming cut 6 bases from V and 6 bases from J; bases unmatched to any gene: 10. The CDR3 has 16 residues. Germline lookup yields CDR1 KGHSH and CDR2 LQKENI. Patients were excluded because of uncontrolled infection, other autoimmune disease, pregnancy or lactation. Researchers took RNA transcripts and amplified the TCR beta CDR3 regions from them. The HTBI primer set drove a first-round RT-PCR of the TCR CDR3. Each CDR3 protein is one row after TCRdb ran MiXCR on the multiplex PCR reads. The sample comprises more than 350,000 distinct CDR3 sequences, about 16% of which are singletons, and about 20% rests with the top ten.

Sequenced: blood. The clonotype originates from an older woman with Graves' ophthalmopathy. The chain links TRBV18 to TRBJ2-7, with 14 bases aligning to TRBD2. The CDR3: CASSPRLAGGPREQYF. The CDR3 DNA reads as TGTGCCAGCTCGCCTCGACTAGCGGGAGGGCCCCGCGAGCAGTACTTC. Filled out from reference TRBV18 and TRBJ2-7, the complete variable domain reads NAGVMQNPRHLVRRRGQEARLRCSPMKGHSHVYWYRQLPEEGLKFMVYLQKENIIDESGMPKERFSAEFPKEGPSILRIQQVVRGDSAAYFCASSPRLAGGPREQYFGPGTRLTVT.